The clone carrying this T cell receptor beta chain was detected only once. What it recognizes is unknown. These data are taken from a study of cytomegalovirus exposure and HLA in healthy donors. Study results and limitations: Most TCR beta V segments were productive about 90% or about 30% of the time in an earlier analysis.

Germline CDR1 KGHSH, CDR2 LQKENI. CDR3 length: 12 residues. V was trimmed by 2 bases and J by 10 bases, leaving 11 bases between them. The PCR was carried out with 60 Vbeta primers and 13 Jbeta primers. The table came from immunoSEQ multiplex PCR; TCRdb's copy has only in-frame clones and leaves some out. The sample records 200,000 to 250,000 clones, about 83% being singletons. The genes are TRBV18 and TRBJ1-1; possibly TRBD1 for D (6 bases). The source material was PBMCs. The sequence came from a woman aged 45-65 years in good health and CMV-seropositive. The CDR3 reads CASSPGTGSAFF. Here the CDR3 DNA reads TGTGCCAGCTCACCAGGAACAGGGTCAGCTTTCTTT. The whole variable domain, remainder taken from reference TRBV18 and TRBJ1-1, is NAGVMQNPRHLVRRRGQEARLRCSPMKGHSHVYWYRQLPEEGLKFMVYLQKENIIDESGMPKERFSAEFPKEGPSILRIQQVVRGDSAAYFCASSPGTGSAFFGQGTRLTVV.